These T cell receptor beta chains were read from a single sample in a study of blood T cell repertoires in COVID-19. Here immunoSEQ multiplex PCR was the method, and the copy in TCRdb shows in-frame clones only, minus some. This sample carries fewer than 250,000 clones, 84% of them seen once, and the ten largest clones take approximately 6.6%. Source material: PBMCs or T cells enriched from blood (not recorded which). All receptors derive from a middle-aged woman who had recovered from COVID-19. CDR3s include the opening cysteine and the closing phenylalanine or tryptophan. A D gene is named only where the DNA matches it firmly. Part of the rows lack a size; the others show once, few, many or a class for expanded clones.

clone size: -
J gene: TRBJ1-2
D gene: -
V gene: TRBV30
CDR3 protein: CACTPHSEAGYGYTF
CDR3 DNA: TGTGCCTGCACTCCCCATTCGGAGGCGGGCTATGGCTACACCTTC

clone size: few
J gene: TRBJ1-1
D gene: -
V gene: TRBV7-9
CDR3 protein: CASSPRGTEAFF
CDR3 DNA: TGTGCCAGCAGCCCCCGGGGCACTGAAGCTTTCTTT

clone size: -
J gene: TRBJ1-6
D gene: -
V gene: TRBV12-3/TRBV12-4
CDR3 protein: CASSLSDNSPLHF
CDR3 DNA: TGTGCCAGCAGTTTATCAGATAATTCACCCCTCCACTTT

clone size: -
J gene: TRBJ1-4
D gene: -
V gene: TRBV30
CDR3 protein: CAWSFSLGALFF
CDR3 DNA: TGTGCCTGGAGTTTTTCCCTAGGGGCACTGTTTTTT

clone size: once
J gene: TRBJ2-7
D gene: TRBD1
V gene: TRBV11-2
CDR3 protein: CASSPTRGRLEQYF
CDR3 DNA: TGTGCCAGCAGCCCTACCAGGGGGCGATTGGAGCAGTACTTC

clone size: -
J gene: TRBJ1-5
D gene: -
V gene: TRBV5-5
CDR3 protein: CASSLEAGREQPQHF
CDR3 DNA: TGTGCCAGCAGCTTGGAGGCAGGGCGGGAGCAGCCCCAGCATTTT

clone size: -
J gene: TRBJ1-5
D gene: -
V gene: TRBV19
CDR3 protein: CASSMSGNQPQHF
CDR3 DNA: TGTGCCAGTAGTATGAGCGGCAATCAGCCCCAGCATTTT

clone size: -
J gene: TRBJ2-1
D gene: TRBD2
V gene: TRBV2
CDR3 protein: CASSQSGRLLFF
CDR3 DNA: TGTGCCAGCAGTCAAAGCGGGAGGTTACTGTTCTTC

clone size: medium-sized
J gene: TRBJ2-3
D gene: TRBD2
V gene: TRBV4-1
CDR3 protein: CASSDTSGSTDTQYF
CDR3 DNA: TGCGCCAGCAGCGATACTAGCGGGAGCACAGATACGCAGTATTTT

clone size: once
J gene: TRBJ2-5
D gene: TRBD2
V gene: TRBV7-9
CDR3 protein: CASSWPLAGVGETQYF
CDR3 DNA: TGTGCCAGCAGCTGGCCACTAGCGGGAGTTGGAGAGACCCAGTACTTC

clone size: -
J gene: TRBJ2-1
D gene: TRBD1
V gene: TRBV5-1
CDR3 protein: CASSLEGQLYNEQFF
CDR3 DNA: TGCGCCAGCAGCTTGGAGGGACAGCTCTACAATGAGCAGTTCTTC

clone size: -
J gene: TRBJ2-2
D gene: TRBD2
V gene: TRBV7-9
CDR3 protein: CASSLATSGTNTGELFF
CDR3 DNA: TGTGCCAGCAGCTTAGCGACTAGCGGGACGAACACCGGGGAGCTGTTTTTT

clone size: -
J gene: TRBJ2-7
D gene: -
V gene: TRBV21-1
CDR3 protein: CASSNSYEQYF
CDR3 DNA: TGTGCCAGCAGTAACTCCTACGAGCAGTACTTC

clone size: -
J gene: TRBJ1-1
D gene: -
V gene: TRBV7-9
CDR3 protein: CASSLDIGNTEAFF
CDR3 DNA: TGTGCCAGCAGCTTAGATATCGGGAACACTGAAGCTTTCTTT

clone size: -
J gene: TRBJ2-5
D gene: -
V gene: TRBV7-9
CDR3 protein: CASSLSLRDQETQYF
CDR3 DNA: TGTGCCAGCAGCTTGTCTCTGCGGGATCAAGAGACCCAGTACTTC

clone size: -
J gene: TRBJ1-4
D gene: -
V gene: TRBV6-5
CDR3 protein: CASSYGGRDNEKLFF
CDR3 DNA: TGTGCCAGCAGTTACGGGGGCAGGGATAATGAAAAACTGTTTTTT

clone size: -
J gene: TRBJ1-6
D gene: -
V gene: TRBV9
CDR3 protein: CASSVQGNSPLHF
CDR3 DNA: TGTGCCAGCAGCGTTCAGGGCAATTCACCCCTCCACTTT

clone size: -
J gene: TRBJ1-2
D gene: -
V gene: TRBV28
CDR3 protein: CASSGANYGYTF
CDR3 DNA: TGTGCCAGCAGTGGAGCTAACTATGGCTACACCTTC

clone size: once
J gene: TRBJ2-7
D gene: TRBD1
V gene: TRBV7-2
CDR3 protein: CASSPRTGAIYEQYF
CDR3 DNA: TGTGCCAGCAGCCCCCGGACAGGTGCTATCTACGAGCAGTACTTC

clone size: -
J gene: TRBJ1-1
D gene: -
V gene: TRBV6-5
CDR3 protein: CASSYNRETEAFF
CDR3 DNA: TGTGCCAGCAGTTATAACCGGGAAACTGAAGCTTTCTTT

clone size: -
J gene: TRBJ2-2
D gene: TRBD1
V gene: TRBV6-5
CDR3 protein: CASSYRGQAGELFF
CDR3 DNA: TGTGCCAGCAGTTATAGGGGGCAAGCCGGGGAGCTGTTTTTT

clone size: -
J gene: TRBJ2-3
D gene: -
V gene: TRBV6-5
CDR3 protein: CASSSRTVSTDTQYF
CDR3 DNA: TGTGCCAGCAGTTCCCGGACAGTATCCACAGATACGCAGTATTTT

clone size: few
J gene: TRBJ1-5
D gene: -
V gene: TRBV18
CDR3 protein: CASSTQGQPQHF
CDR3 DNA: TGTGCCAGCTCAACTCAGGGGCAGCCCCAGCATTTT

clone size: -
J gene: TRBJ1-2
D gene: -
V gene: TRBV21-1
CDR3 protein: CASRGTRGNYGYTF
CDR3 DNA: TGTGCCAGCAGGGGAACCAGGGGTAACTATGGCTACACCTTC

clone size: once
J gene: TRBJ1-2
D gene: -
V gene: TRBV15
CDR3 protein: CATSRVMSAGGYTF
CDR3 DNA: TGTGCCACCAGCAGAGTTATGTCAGCCGGGGGCTACACCTTC

clone size: -
J gene: TRBJ1-1
D gene: -
V gene: TRBV5-8
CDR3 protein: CASSSIFGDRGTEAFF
CDR3 DNA: TGTGCCAGCAGCTCCATATTCGGGGATCGGGGCACTGAAGCTTTCTTT

clone size: few
J gene: TRBJ2-1
D gene: TRBD2
V gene: TRBV18
CDR3 protein: CASSSALAEGDEQFF
CDR3 DNA: TGTGCCAGCTCCAGCGCACTAGCGGAGGGGGATGAGCAGTTCTTC

clone size: -
J gene: TRBJ2-2
D gene: -
V gene: TRBV11-3
CDR3 protein: CASSLGGGANTGELFF
CDR3 DNA: TGTGCCAGCAGCTTAGGTGGAGGGGCGAACACCGGGGAGCTGTTTTTT

clone size: few
J gene: TRBJ2-7
D gene: TRBD1
V gene: TRBV19
CDR3 protein: CASSLQGAYEQYF
CDR3 DNA: TGTGCCAGTAGCCTACAGGGGGCCTACGAGCAGTACTTC

clone size: few
J gene: TRBJ1-6
D gene: -
V gene: TRBV27
CDR3 protein: CASSLGYYNSPLHF
CDR3 DNA: TGTGCCAGCAGCCTCGGGTACTATAATTCACCCCTCCACTTT

clone size: few
J gene: TRBJ2-3
D gene: TRBD2
V gene: TRBV7-3
CDR3 protein: CASSPSGGGMTQYF
CDR3 DNA: TGTGCCAGCAGCCCCAGCGGGGGGGGGATGACGCAGTATTTT

clone size: -
J gene: TRBJ2-2
D gene: -
V gene: TRBV3-1/TRBV3-2
CDR3 protein: CASSQGYGAGGELFF
CDR3 DNA: TGTGCCAGCAGCCAGGGGTACGGAGCGGGCGGGGAGCTGTTTTTT

clone size: -
J gene: TRBJ2-6
D gene: TRBD1
V gene: TRBV27
CDR3 protein: CASSSRGRGANVLTF
CDR3 DNA: TGTGCCAGCAGTTCCAGGGGGCGGGGGGCCAACGTCCTGACTTTC

clone size: -
J gene: TRBJ2-3
D gene: TRBD2
V gene: TRBV4-3
CDR3 protein: CASSQGTSGLETQYF
CDR3 DNA: TGCGCCAGCAGCCAAGGGACTAGCGGGTTGGAAACGCAGTATTTT

clone size: -
J gene: TRBJ2-1
D gene: -
V gene: TRBV5-1
CDR3 protein: CASSLMAGSSYNEQFF
CDR3 DNA: TGCGCCAGCAGCTTAATGGCGGGCAGCTCCTACAATGAGCAGTTCTTC

clone size: -
J gene: TRBJ1-2
D gene: -
V gene: TRBV5-1
CDR3 protein: CASKDTQNYGYTF
CDR3 DNA: TGCGCCAGCAAGGACACCCAAAACTATGGCTACACCTTC

clone size: -
J gene: TRBJ1-3
D gene: -
V gene: TRBV15
CDR3 protein: CATSRAGAGNTIYF
CDR3 DNA: TGTGCCACCAGCAGAGCCGGGGCTGGAAACACCATATATTTT

clone size: -
J gene: TRBJ1-1
D gene: TRBD1
V gene: TRBV6-6
CDR3 protein: CASRAGQGVPEAFF
CDR3 DNA: TGTGCCAGCAGGGCGGGACAGGGGGTCCCTGAAGCTTTCTTT

clone size: once
J gene: TRBJ2-2
D gene: -
V gene: TRBV7-8
CDR3 protein: CASSLGRRPNTGELFF
CDR3 DNA: TGTGCCAGCAGCTTGGGGCGCAGGCCCAACACCGGGGAGCTGTTTTTT

clone size: -
J gene: TRBJ1-2
D gene: -
V gene: TRBV30
CDR3 protein: CAWSTPGYIVYGYTF
CDR3 DNA: TGTGCCTGGAGTACCCCGGGATATATTGTCTATGGCTACACCTTC

clone size: -
J gene: TRBJ1-2
D gene: TRBD1
V gene: TRBV2
CDR3 protein: CASGRQGLGYTF
CDR3 DNA: TGTGCCAGCGGCAGACAGGGGCTGGGTTACACCTTC

clone size: -
J gene: TRBJ2-2
D gene: -
V gene: TRBV6-5
CDR3 protein: CASSYFGGFTGELFF
CDR3 DNA: TGTGCCAGCAGTTACTTTGGGGGCTTCACCGGGGAGCTGTTTTTT

clone size: -
J gene: TRBJ2-2
D gene: -
V gene: TRBV3-1/TRBV3-2
CDR3 protein: CASSATTGNTGELFF
CDR3 DNA: TGTGCCAGCAGCGCTACGACGGGAAACACCGGGGAGCTGTTTTTT

clone size: -
J gene: TRBJ2-1
D gene: TRBD2
V gene: TRBV7-8
CDR3 protein: CASSLRAGVSEQFF
CDR3 DNA: TGTGCCAGCAGCTTAAGAGCGGGAGTAAGTGAGCAGTTCTTC

clone size: -
J gene: TRBJ1-5
D gene: -
V gene: TRBV6-5
CDR3 protein: CASSPVLGQFPQHF
CDR3 DNA: TGTGCCAGCAGTCCCGTCCTTGGACAGTTCCCCCAGCATTTT

clone size: -
J gene: TRBJ2-3
D gene: TRBD2
V gene: TRBV4-1
CDR3 protein: CASSQDHGTSGNTDTQYF
CDR3 DNA: TGCGCCAGCAGCCAAGATCATGGTACTAGCGGGAACACAGATACGCAGTATTTT

clone size: -
J gene: TRBJ1-5
D gene: TRBD1
V gene: TRBV15
CDR3 protein: CATSRETGGGNQPQHF
CDR3 DNA: TGTGCCACCAGCAGAGAAACAGGGGGCGGCAATCAGCCCCAGCATTTT

clone size: -
J gene: TRBJ2-1
D gene: TRBD2
V gene: TRBV11-2
CDR3 protein: CASRLAGGSSYNEQFF
CDR3 DNA: TGTGCCAGCAGGTTAGCGGGAGGATCCTCCTACAATGAGCAGTTCTTC

clone size: -
J gene: TRBJ1-5
D gene: TRBD1
V gene: TRBV4-1
CDR3 protein: CASSPHRGRSNQPQHF
CDR3 DNA: TGCGCCAGCAGCCCTCACAGGGGGCGAAGCAATCAGCCCCAGCATTTT

clone size: -
J gene: TRBJ1-3
D gene: -
V gene: TRBV5-6
CDR3 protein: CASSALEGTGNTIYF
CDR3 DNA: TGTGCCAGCAGCGCGCTCGAGGGAACTGGAAACACCATATATTTT

clone size: once
J gene: TRBJ2-7
D gene: TRBD2
V gene: TRBV3-1/TRBV3-2
CDR3 protein: CASSSGLAGEIRGEQYF
CDR3 DNA: TGTGCCAGCAGCTCGGGACTAGCGGGAGAGATTAGGGGCGAGCAGTACTTC

clone size: -
J gene: TRBJ1-1
D gene: TRBD1
V gene: TRBV19
CDR3 protein: CASSFRGQGASEAFF
CDR3 DNA: TGTGCCAGTAGTTTCCGGGGACAGGGGGCTTCCGAAGCTTTCTTT

clone size: -
J gene: TRBJ1-1
D gene: -
V gene: TRBV7-9
CDR3 protein: CASTPKGLLNTEAFF
CDR3 DNA: TGTGCCAGCACCCCCAAGGGGCTGCTGAACACTGAAGCTTTCTTT

clone size: -
J gene: TRBJ2-2
D gene: TRBD2
V gene: TRBV3-1/TRBV3-2
CDR3 protein: CASSSTSGRPGELFF
CDR3 DNA: TGTGCCAGCAGCTCGACTAGCGGGAGACCCGGGGAGCTGTTTTTT

clone size: -
J gene: TRBJ1-4
D gene: -
V gene: TRBV10-3
CDR3 protein: CATTGRINEKLFF
CDR3 DNA: TGTGCCACCACAGGCAGAATTAATGAAAAACTGTTTTTT

clone size: -
J gene: TRBJ2-3
D gene: -
V gene: TRBV27
CDR3 protein: CASSFRGEGTQYF
CDR3 DNA: TGTGCCAGCAGTTTTAGGGGGGAGGGTACGCAGTATTTT

clone size: -
J gene: TRBJ2-3
D gene: TRBD1
V gene: TRBV6-1
CDR3 protein: CASSAGRTGTGGDTQYF
CDR3 DNA: TGTGCCAGCAGTGCCGGCCGGACCGGGACAGGCGGCGATACGCAGTATTTT

clone size: once
J gene: TRBJ2-1
D gene: TRBD2
V gene: TRBV7-2
CDR3 protein: CASSLGARTSGRAYNEQFF
CDR3 DNA: TGTGCCAGCAGCTTAGGAGCCCGGACTAGCGGGAGGGCCTACAATGAGCAGTTCTTC

clone size: -
J gene: TRBJ2-7
D gene: TRBD2
V gene: TRBV30
CDR3 protein: CAWASGVYEQYF
CDR3 DNA: TGTGCCTGGGCTAGCGGAGTCTACGAGCAGTACTTC

clone size: -
J gene: TRBJ1-5
D gene: TRBD1
V gene: TRBV2
CDR3 protein: CASSTRQGNQPQHF
CDR3 DNA: TGTGCCAGCAGTACCCGACAGGGGAATCAGCCCCAGCATTTT